This paragraph reports one T cell receptor (beta chain). This receptor's antigen is unknown. Within one base of it there is no much larger clone, and no base qualities were kept. In total, 600 or so healthy bone marrow donors made up the cohort. Cohort members were all nominally healthy when sampled, although unrecorded immune exposures were likely present. The donor tested CMV seropositive and was one of the 289 seropositive cohort members. Each donor provided a peripheral blood sample, and peripheral blood mononuclear cells were used for TCR beta sequencing. The Qiagen DNeasy Blood Extraction Kit was used to extract genomic DNA from the blood cell samples. At the junction V is shortened by 3 bases and J by 1 base; bases outside the gene matches: 1. There are 16 amino acids in the CDR3, from cysteine to phenylalanine inclusive. Kept here is only the CDR3 DNA, which spans 48 bases and is read in frame from base 1. According to the germline V gene, CDR1 reads SGDLS and CDR2 reads YYNGEE.

The record originates from a study of cytomegalovirus exposure and HLA in healthy donors (dated by TCRdb to the late 2010s). With respect to the entire study: An earlier analysis of several hundred of the donors reported 276 Gb of sequence data and 117 million unique TCR beta sequences obtained from 180 million or so T cells. About 280 gigabases of sequencing data and approximately 92 million unique TCR sequences made up an early release that covered under 750 HLA-typed donors. Of the 300 to 500 genotyped donors, 75% to 85% were placed in the genetic ancestry cluster associated with self-reported Caucasian donors. The study aimed to test whether cataloging public T cell receptors could reveal signatures of past pathogen exposure. The T cell repertoires of several hundred subjects were profiled by immunosequencing and related to cytomegalovirus serostatus. Besides the first cohort of around 670 subjects, a separate validation cohort made up of 120 different subjects was used. High-throughput TCR immunosequencing, statistical association of individual TCRs with disease status, and machine learning were combined to predict cytomegalovirus infection status. A later analysis re-analyzed previously published TCR beta repertoires from 600 to 850 donors and added high-resolution HLA genotyping to study TCR occurrence patterns. The later analysis used no new phenotypic data to find candidate immune exposures, relying instead on TCR beta sequences and their occurrence across donors. An earlier analysis of 500 to 650 of the donors applied high-throughput TCR beta sequencing to assess whether each TCR beta V gene segment acted as functional or pseudogenic. Donor age, sex, ethnicity and CMV serostatus were compiled alongside the repertoire data. A later genetic analysis used genome-wide SNP genotypes for about 55% of the 666 donors, treating that subset as a discovery cohort. Every repertoire in the discovery cohort had been generated on one and the same sequencing platform. Both class I and class II loci were covered by HLA typing, at four-digit resolution. Typing coverage differed by locus: A, B, C, DRB1 and DQB1 were typed in roughly 629-640 donors, DQA1 in roughly 510, DPA1 in some 610, and DPB1 in just under 490. Because of strong linkage in the cohort, roughly five DR-DQ haplotypes were treated as single units for association and clustering. Across approximately 400 genotyped donors of the cohort, an average of roughly 250,000 unique TCR beta nucleotide sequences per donor were sequenced, and 15% to 20% of those sequences were non-productive. General study outcomes and caveats: Sequencing depth was assumed to be roughly uniform across donors in the presence/absence analyses, though that assumption may not hold. The study listed 150 to 200 TCR beta chains as associated with cytomegalovirus. Strong co-occurrence of HLA alleles, especially DR and DQ, made assigning TCR associations to individual alleles difficult. Most TCR sequences were seen in very few donors, while some public TCRs were found in many individuals. Most CMV-associated TCR beta chains appeared to be HLA-restricted in a later analysis, and the HLA associations seemed to be driven largely by CMV exposure. Because counts were too low, roughly 16 rarely observed V segments, including chromosome 9 orphons, were left out of the earlier analysis of approximately 580 of the donors. Immune exposure information for the cohort was limited to CMV serostatus. A few of the identified cytomegalovirus-associated TCR beta chains were confirmed in vitro to be specific for cytomegalovirus antigens. The authors suggested that the approach could potentially be extended to other disease states and immunological phenotypes. The classifier was reported to diagnose cytomegalovirus status with high specificity and sensitivity in both the original cohort and the validation cohort. Because some donors lacked HLA typing at each locus, the association tests relied only on the typed subset. Specific HLA alleles were associated with more than 15,000 TCR beta sequences at a false discovery rate of 0.05 in a later analysis. In a later analysis, the rate of TCR association differed among HLA loci, with DRB1 alleles having the most associated TCRs and HLA-C alleles having the fewest. The cohort was sequenced for TCR beta chains only, and without alpha or paired-chain data the features that could be detected were limited. Some IMGT-functional V segments, including TRBV6-2 and TRBV6-3, could not be distinguished by the 87-base-pair reads and were therefore excluded. A cluster of highly shared sequence variants was judged likely to represent a technical artifact of the sequencing pipeline. In an earlier analysis of some 500 of the donors, most TCR beta V segments appeared in productive rearrangements about 90% or about 30% of the time, broadly matching IMGT annotations. Several of the top co-occurrence clusters appeared to be linked to parvovirus B19, influenza, CMV and Epstein-Barr virus, according to a later analysis. In a later analysis, HLA-associated TCR beta chains showed more clonal expansion and lower generation probabilities than non-associated chains that were equally common. In a later genetic analysis, a missense DCLRE1C variant was associated with V-gene and J-gene trimming of TCR beta chains, and the association was replicated in an independent cohort. A later genetic analysis reported fewer N-insertions in productive TCRs among donors in an Asian-associated ancestry cluster than the approximately 670-donor mean. A further reported finding was that TCR beta sequences accurately predicted the HLA-A and HLA-B alleles for most subjects in the first cohort. Linkage disequilibrium might explain the correlated functional status among segregating V segments, but an unknown experimental factor could not be ruled out.

Libraries were built with the immunoSEQ multiplex PCR assay. For the multiplex PCR, a mixture combining 60 forward primers for TCR Vbeta segments and 13 reverse primers for TCR Jbeta segments was used. The CDR3 region of rearranged TCR beta genes was amplified from genomic DNA with a multiplex PCR assay. The Illumina HiSeq System was used to sequence the amplified TCR beta libraries as 87-base-pair reads. The authors' pipeline ran thus. Across the 500 to 850 repertoires, a later analysis counted roughly 77 million unique TCR beta chains, 9 million to 14 million of which were shared by at least two donors. A nearest-neighbor algorithm error-corrected the raw reads and collapsed the reads into unique sequences, merging closely related sequences to remove PCR and sequencing errors. Alignment of CDR3 sequences to IMGT reference sequences was used to assign V, D and J gene segments. For a sequence to be retained, at least a six-nucleotide match to both a V gene segment and a J gene segment was required. A rearrangement counted as productive if the CDR3 had no stop codons and remained in frame with V and J, and every other rearrangement counted as non-productive. CDR3 was defined by IMGT convention, running from the second conserved V-encoded cysteine to the conserved J-encoded phenylalanine. Sequences without an unambiguous match to a single V gene segment were excluded from the earlier analysis of about 600 of the donors. An earlier analysis of approximately 590 of the donors classified V segments as functional when productive rearrangements were above 56.7% and as segregating when the standard deviation between donors was above 5%. To diagnose cytomegalovirus status from the catalog of TCR beta chain sequences, a statistical classification framework was built. V and J gene assignment, in a later analysis, came from comparing TCR nucleotide sequences with IMGT/GENE-DB human TR gene sequences. A later analysis assigned CDR3 sequences and most-parsimonious VDJ recombination scenarios with the TCRdist pipeline. A later analysis defined each TCR beta chain by its CDR3 amino acid sequence plus V-gene family, and excluded reads lacking a unique V-gene family. As a way to deal with suspected cross-contamination and a sequencing artifact, a later analysis dropped approximately 570 nucleotide sequences that were highly shared and had low generation probability. A later analysis calculated a clonal expansion index for each public chain from normalized within-repertoire ranks of inferred template counts. In a later analysis, generation probabilities were computed with a VDJ recombination model fitted to out-of-frame rearrangements, and the resulting probabilities were checked against IGoR. Hypergeometric tests were used in a later analysis to score TCR-TCR, TCR-HLA and TCR-CMV co-occurrence, with a repertoire-size bias correction applied to the TCR pairs. In a later analysis, false discovery rates were estimated by permuting HLA or CMV assignments 20 times. In a later analysis, co-occurring TCRs were grouped with DBSCAN, and TCRdist sequence similarity was added when clustering was performed within HLA-allele-positive subsets. Co-occurrence clustering excluded repertoires with fewer than 30,000 or more than 120,000 public chains, plus five with anomalous nucleotide sharing. Entries here come from immuneACCESS through TCRdb and include only in-frame sequences with V and J called. Some clones fail to appear in such tables; in the studies checked, an unresolved V gene covers under half of the shortfall, and the cause of the remainder is unknown. Clone size and V and J calls were adopted from that table, with D and trimming inferred from the DNA. The sample table lists 70,000 or so clones, 74% of them with a count of one. Together, the top ten hold over 8.5% of the sample.

The V and J genes are TRBV9 and TRBJ2-3, with 14 middle bases fitting TRBD2. The sample comprised PBMCs. The TCR originated in a woman aged 55-69 years in good health and CMV-seropositive. The CDR3 sequence is CASSEGLAGGTDTQYF. In nucleotides, the sequence is TGTGCCAGCAGCGAGGGACTAGCGGGAGGCACAGATACGCAGTATTTT.